This record covers a single T cell receptor beta chain. This record comes from a study of blood T cell repertoires in COVID-19. Study-level information: Researchers got acute and convalescent COVID-19 samples from the United States, Italy and Spain. Sources were T cells, B-cell-depleted T cells, or PBMCs; the material itself was cDNA or gDNA.

There are 14 residues in the CDR3. V was clipped by 3 bases and J by 8 bases; unmatched bases: 5. The V gene's germline CDR1 is MDHEN and CDR2 SYDVKM. As handled by the study authors: Amplifying reference gene primers gave estimates of nucleated cell counts. Generated by immunoSEQ multiplex PCR, the TCRdb table keeps only in-frame clones and is missing some. That table is the source of V, J and clone size, and D and trimming were worked out from the DNA. Of about 83,000 clones detected, roughly 90% appear once; the ten largest clones hold 15% to 20%. The sample taken for sequencing was peripheral blood. The chain uses TRBV28 and TRBJ2-4; 9 bases agree with TRBD2. The sequence was obtained from a woman older than 75 with active or convalescent COVID-19. The DNA of the CDR3 is TGTGCCAGCAGTTTTGGCGGGGGGGCATACATTCAGTACTTC. This translates into CASSFGGGAYIQYF.